The 5 T cell receptor beta chains in this list originate from one sample, sequenced in a study of metastatic and nonmetastatic thyroid tumors. None of the patients had undergone any treatment ahead of thyroid surgery. Via MiXCR, TCRdb re-called the PCR reads. Of about 40,000 clones in the sample, roughly a sixth were seen once. The sequencing input was tumor tissue. These receptors were collected from a female donor with papillary thyroid cancer or a benign thyroid nodule (not recorded which). Some clones in this sample may be carry-over from other donors' samples.

Turning to this clone: A junction boundary mismatches the germline segment, possibly from a read error. This rearrangement joins TRBV20-1 to TRBJ1-4; 7 bases are shared with TRBD1. CDR3 size: 15 residues. Germline values: CDR1 DFQATT, CDR2 SNEGSKA (reference sequence). This CDR3 reads CSAGERGRDNEKLFF. In DNA, the CDR3 is TGCAGTGCTGGAGAAAGGGGGCGCGATAATGAAAAACTGTTTTTT.

This clone was detected a few times. This could be a read error, since a much larger clone is one nucleotide away. Other DNA sequences of this sample code for an identical CDR3. J is TRBJ1-5 and V is TRBV6-2 or TRBV6-3; no firm D call. Deletions cut 1 base from V and 11 bases from J, with 9 bases between. Germline CDR1 MNHEY, CDR2 SVGEGT. This CDR3 comprises 12 residues. The CDR3 sequence: CASSYFGGAQHF. In nucleotides, the CDR3 is TGTGCCAGCAGTTACTTTGGAGGTGCCCAGCATTTT.

This clone occurred many times. The chain recombines TRBV6-1 with TRBJ2-1, with 8 bases fitting TRBD2. The length of the CDR3 is 15 residues. Germline V gene data show CDR1 as MNHNS and CDR2 as SASEGT. V shed 6 bases, J shed 8 bases, and the junction held 12 bases outside the gene matches. The CDR3 here is CASSSISGSGHEQFF. The CDR3 DNA follows: TGTGCCAGCAGCTCTATCAGCGGGAGTGGCCATGAGCAGTTCTTC.

In its sample, this clone was seen a few times. It may be a read error: a sequence one base away is much more abundant. This sample includes further DNA sequences coding for the same CDR3. The chain employs TRBV4-2 and TRBJ1-1, with a tentative D call TRBD1 (6 bases). There are 14 residues in the CDR3. CDR1 is LGHNA, CDR2 YNFKEQ, per germline. Trimming shortened V by 1 base and J by 7 bases, and 13 bases separated the two germline ends. For the CDR3, the DNA is TGTGCCAGCAGCCAAGTGACTGGGACAAATGAAGCTTTCTTT. Protein product: CASSQVTGTNEAFF.

Remarks on this clone: The sample holds other DNA sequences that translate to the same CDR3. V usage is TRBV15 and J usage is TRBJ1-4; D is ambiguous. V lost 2 bases and J lost 0, with 10 bases in between. The CDR3 has 16 amino acids. CDR1 and CDR2 from the germline V gene are LNHNV and YYDKDF (reference sequence). The CDR3 sequence is CATSRSRQSTNEKLFF. CDR3 DNA: TGTGCCACCAGCAGATCCCGGCAGTCAACTAATGAAAAACTGTTTTTT.